This T cell receptor (beta chain) appears in the sequencing data of a study of human T cells and chemical hapten exposure. Study-wide results and limits: TCRs at high frequency, those above 1 in 1000, did not change with DPC sensitization.

Whole blood that had not been fractionated was the source of extracted total RNA. Germline CDR1 reads SGHRS; CDR2 reads YFSETQ. The CDR3 contains 14 residues. V lost 3 bases to trimming and J lost 3 bases, with 12 bases between them. The study's library attached unique molecular identifiers to single cDNA molecules. A single record per CDR3 protein comes from TCRdb applying MiXCR to the reads. The sample has about 120,000 distinct CDR3 sequences, about 7.7% seen once. This clonotype showed up many times. The antigen is unknown. The chain employs TRBV5-1 and TRBJ1-1; a possible D gene is TRBD1 (5 bases). What was sequenced was whole blood. The clonotype comes from a human donor in good health. Some clones in this sample may be carry-over from other donors' samples. The CDR3 is CASSSDGTDTEAFF. The CDR3 region has the DNA TGCGCCAGCAGCTCCGACGGGACGGACACTGAAGCTTTCTTT.